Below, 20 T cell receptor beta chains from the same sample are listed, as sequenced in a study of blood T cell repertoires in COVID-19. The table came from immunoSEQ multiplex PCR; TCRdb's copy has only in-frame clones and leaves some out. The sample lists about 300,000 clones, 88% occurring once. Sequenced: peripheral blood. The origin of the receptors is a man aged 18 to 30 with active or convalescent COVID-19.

The CDR3 is CASSVGLTMNTEAFF. CDR3 nucleotide sequence: TGCGCCAGCAGCGTGGGACTGACTATGAACACTGAAGCTTTCTTT. V and J are TRBV5-1 and TRBJ1-1; TRBD1 might be the D (5 bases). V dropped 4 bases and J dropped 0 bases, with 13 bases sitting between them. CDR3 length: 15 amino acids. Germline assignment: CDR1 SGHRS and CDR2 YFSETQ.

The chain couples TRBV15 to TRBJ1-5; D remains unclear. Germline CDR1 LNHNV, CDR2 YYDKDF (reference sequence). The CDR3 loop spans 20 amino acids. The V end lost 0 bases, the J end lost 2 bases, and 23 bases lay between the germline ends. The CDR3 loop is CATSREIPSEVTSGNQPQHF. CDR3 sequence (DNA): TGTGCCACCAGCAGAGAAATACCGTCCGAGGTGACCTCGGGCAATCAGCCCCAGCATTTT.

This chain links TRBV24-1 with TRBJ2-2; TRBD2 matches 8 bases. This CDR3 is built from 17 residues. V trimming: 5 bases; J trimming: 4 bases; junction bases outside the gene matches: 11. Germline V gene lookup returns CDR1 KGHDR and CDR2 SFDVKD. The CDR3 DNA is TGTGCCACCAGTGCCTCTTCGGGACTAGTAGGCACCGGGGAGCTGTTTTTT. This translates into CATSASSGLVGTGELFF.

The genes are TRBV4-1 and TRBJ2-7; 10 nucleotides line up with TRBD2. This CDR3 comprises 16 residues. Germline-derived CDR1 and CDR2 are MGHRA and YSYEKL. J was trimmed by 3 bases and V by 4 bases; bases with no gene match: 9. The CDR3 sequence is CASSPRSSGGLYEQYF. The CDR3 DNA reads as TGCGCCAGCAGCCCCCGCTCTAGCGGGGGACTCTACGAGCAGTACTTC.

DNA of the CDR3: TGTGCCAGTAGTATGGTGGATGACAGTGAAGCTTTCTTT. It translates to CASSMVDDSEAFF. The gene calls are TRBV19 and TRBJ1-1, with D maybe TRBD1 (5 bases). The CDR3 runs to 13 residues. Per the germline V gene, CDR1 is LNHDA and CDR2 is SQIVND (reference sequence). The V end lost 3 bases, the J end lost 7 bases, and 12 bases lay between the germline ends.

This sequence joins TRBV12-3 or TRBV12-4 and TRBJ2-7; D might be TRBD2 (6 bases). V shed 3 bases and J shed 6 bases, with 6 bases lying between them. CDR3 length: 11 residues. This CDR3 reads CASSLGGEQYF. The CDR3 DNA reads TGTGCCAGCAGTTTGGGAGGCGAGCAGTACTTC.

CDR3 loop: CASSDSVYQPQHF. CDR3 sequence (DNA): TGTGCCAGCAGTGACTCCGTTTATCAGCCCCAGCATTTT. The genes are TRBV2 and TRBJ1-5; D gene unclear. This CDR3 spans 13 amino acids. Trimming removed 3 bases from V and 5 bases from J, with 8 bases in between. CDR1 is SNHLY and CDR2 is FYNNEI in the germline V gene. The complete variable domain, with remaining parts taken from reference TRBV2 and TRBJ1-5, reads EPEVTQTPSHQVTQMGQEVILRCVPISNHLYFYWYRQILGQKVEFLVSFYNNEISEKSEIFDDQFSVERPDGSNFTLKIRSTKLEDSAMYFCASSDSVYQPQHFGDGTRLSIL.

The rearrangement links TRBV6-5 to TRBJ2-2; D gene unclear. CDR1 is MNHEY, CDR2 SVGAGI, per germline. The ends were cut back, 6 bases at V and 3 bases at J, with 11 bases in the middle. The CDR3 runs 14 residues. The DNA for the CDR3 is TGTGCCAGCAGCCACTCGTTAGACACCGGGGAGCTGTTTTTT. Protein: CASSHSLDTGELFF.

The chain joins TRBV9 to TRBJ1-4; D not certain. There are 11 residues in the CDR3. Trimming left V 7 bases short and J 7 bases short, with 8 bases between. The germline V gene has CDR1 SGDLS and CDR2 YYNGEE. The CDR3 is CASGRSEKLFF. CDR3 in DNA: TGTGCCAGCGGCCGGAGTGAAAAACTGTTTTTT.

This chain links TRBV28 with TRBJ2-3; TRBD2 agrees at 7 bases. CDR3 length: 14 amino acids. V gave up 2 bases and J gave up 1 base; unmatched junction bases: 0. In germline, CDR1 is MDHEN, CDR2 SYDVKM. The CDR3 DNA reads TGTGCCAGCAGTTTAAGCGGGGGCACAGATACGCAGTATTTT. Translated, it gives CASSLSGGTDTQYF.

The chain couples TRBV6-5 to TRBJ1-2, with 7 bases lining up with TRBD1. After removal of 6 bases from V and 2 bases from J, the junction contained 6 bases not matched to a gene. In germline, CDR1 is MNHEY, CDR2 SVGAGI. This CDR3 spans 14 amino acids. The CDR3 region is CASRKDRLNYGYTF. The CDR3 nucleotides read TGTGCCAGCAGAAAGGACAGGTTAAACTATGGCTACACCTTC.

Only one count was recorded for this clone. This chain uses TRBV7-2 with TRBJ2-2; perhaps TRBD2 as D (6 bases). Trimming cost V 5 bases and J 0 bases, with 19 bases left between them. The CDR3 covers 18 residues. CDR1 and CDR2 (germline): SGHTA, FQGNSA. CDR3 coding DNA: TGTGCCAGCAGCAAGTGGGGCCAGTGGGGGGCGAACACCGGGGAGCTGTTTTTT. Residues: CASSKWGQWGANTGELFF.

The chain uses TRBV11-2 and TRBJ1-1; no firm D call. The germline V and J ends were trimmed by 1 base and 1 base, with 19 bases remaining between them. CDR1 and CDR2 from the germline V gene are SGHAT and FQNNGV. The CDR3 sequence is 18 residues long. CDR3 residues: CASSLASLREYSNTEAFF. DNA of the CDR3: TGTGCCAGCAGCTTAGCATCATTAAGAGAGTATTCGAACACTGAAGCTTTCTTT.

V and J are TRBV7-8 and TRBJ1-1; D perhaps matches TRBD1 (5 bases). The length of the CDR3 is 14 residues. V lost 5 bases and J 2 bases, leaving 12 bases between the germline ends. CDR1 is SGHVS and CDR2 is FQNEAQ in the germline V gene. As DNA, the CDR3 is TGTGCCAGCAGCCTTCCTGACAGAAACACTGAAGCTTTCTTT. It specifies CASSLPDRNTEAFF.

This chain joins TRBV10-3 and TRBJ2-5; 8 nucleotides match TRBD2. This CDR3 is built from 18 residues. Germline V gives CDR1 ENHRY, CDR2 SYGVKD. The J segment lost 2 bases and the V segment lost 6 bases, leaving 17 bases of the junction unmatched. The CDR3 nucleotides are TGTGCCATCAGCCACCGTTTCCCGGAACTAGCGGAGCAAGAGACCCAGTACTTC. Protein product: CAISHRFPELAEQETQYF.

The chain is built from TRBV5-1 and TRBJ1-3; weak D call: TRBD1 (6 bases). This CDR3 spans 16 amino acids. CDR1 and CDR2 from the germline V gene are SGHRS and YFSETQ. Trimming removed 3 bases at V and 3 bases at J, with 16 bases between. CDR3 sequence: CASSSSTGIFGNTIYF. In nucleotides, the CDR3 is TGCGCCAGCAGCTCCTCTACAGGGATCTTTGGAAACACCATATATTTT.

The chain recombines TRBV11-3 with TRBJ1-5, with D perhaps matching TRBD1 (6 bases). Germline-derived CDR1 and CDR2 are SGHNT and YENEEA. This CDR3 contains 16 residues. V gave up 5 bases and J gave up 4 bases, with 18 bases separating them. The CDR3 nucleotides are TGTGCCAGCAGCCCACCGACAGGCGGGGGGAATCAGCCCCAGCATTTT. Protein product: CASSPPTGGGNQPQHF. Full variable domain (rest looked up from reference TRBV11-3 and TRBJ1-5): EAGVVQSPRYKIIEKKQPVAFWCNPISGHNTLYWYLQNLGQGPELLIRYENEEAVDDSQLPKDRFSAERLKGVDSTLKIQPAELGDSAVYLCASSPPTGGGNQPQHFGDGTRLSIL.

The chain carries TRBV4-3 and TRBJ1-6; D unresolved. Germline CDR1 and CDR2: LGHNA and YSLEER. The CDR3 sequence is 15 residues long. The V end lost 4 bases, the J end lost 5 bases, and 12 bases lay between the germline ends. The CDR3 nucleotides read TGCGCCAGCAGCCTTAGCGGGTCGCATAATTCACCCCTCCACTTT. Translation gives CASSLSGSHNSPLHF.

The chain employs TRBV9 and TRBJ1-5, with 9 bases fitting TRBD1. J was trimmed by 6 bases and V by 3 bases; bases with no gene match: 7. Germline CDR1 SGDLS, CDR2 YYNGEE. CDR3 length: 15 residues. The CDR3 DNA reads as TGTGCCAGCAGCGCGACAGGGGGGATGAGTCAGCCCCAGCATTTT. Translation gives CASSATGGMSQPQHF.

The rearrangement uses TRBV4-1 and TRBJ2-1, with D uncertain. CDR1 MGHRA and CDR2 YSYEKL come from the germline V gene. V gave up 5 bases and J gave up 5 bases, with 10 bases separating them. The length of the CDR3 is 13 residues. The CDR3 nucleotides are TGCGCCAGCAGCGGTTCCGGAGACAATGAGCAGTTCTTC. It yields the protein CASSGSGDNEQFF.